This T cell receptor beta chain derives from a study of cytomegalovirus exposure and HLA in healthy donors. Regarding the study as a whole: Rarity held for most TCR sequences, but there were some public TCRs that occurred in many donors.

A multiplex PCR was run with 60 Vbeta primers and 13 Jbeta primers. Using immunoSEQ multiplex PCR, the repertoire was profiled, and TCRdb retains in-frame clones only, with some absent. The repertoire has 110,000 to 150,000 clones, approximately 71% of them found once; the top ten carry nearly 5%. On this clone itself: Its antigen remains unknown.

This CDR3 region has 17 residues. Germline V gene data show CDR1 as SGHTA and CDR2 as FQGNSA. With 2 bases removed from V and 1 base from J, the gap between germline ends came to 12 bases. The genes are TRBV7-2 and TRBJ1-6; no definite D call. The clonotype comes from a woman in her forties or fifties in good health and CMV-seronegative. The sample comprised PBMCs. The CDR3 spells CASSLNPPGSYNSPLHF. The CDR3 DNA sequence: TGTGCCAGCAGCTTAAACCCCCCAGGATCCTATAATTCACCCCTCCACTTT. Looking up the rest from reference TRBV7-2 and TRBJ1-6 gives the full variable domain: GAGVSQSPSNKVTEKGKDVELRCDPISGHTALYWYRQSLGQGLEFLIYFQGNSAPDKSGLPSDRFSAERTGGSVSTLTIQRTQQEDSAVYLCASSLNPPGSYNSPLHFGNGTRLTVT.